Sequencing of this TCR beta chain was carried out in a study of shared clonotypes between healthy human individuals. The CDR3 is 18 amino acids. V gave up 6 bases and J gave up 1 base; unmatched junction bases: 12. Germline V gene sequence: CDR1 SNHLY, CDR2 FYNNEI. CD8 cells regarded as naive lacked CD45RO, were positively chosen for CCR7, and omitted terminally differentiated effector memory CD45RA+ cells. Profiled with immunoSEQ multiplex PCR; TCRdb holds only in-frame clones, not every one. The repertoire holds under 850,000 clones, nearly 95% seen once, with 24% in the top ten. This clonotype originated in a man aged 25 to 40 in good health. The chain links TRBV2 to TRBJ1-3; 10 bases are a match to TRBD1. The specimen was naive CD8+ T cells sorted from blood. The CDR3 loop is CASRGRGTGESSGNTIYF. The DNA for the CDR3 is TGTGCCAGCAGGGGGCGAGGGACAGGGGAATCGTCTGGAAACACCATATATTTT.